This T cell receptor beta chain was recorded in a study of T cell responses to AZD1222 COVID-19 vaccine. Regarding the study as a whole: The repertoires were collected only after the peak T cell response. There were vaccine-associated CD4 TCRs across spike, dominant at 160-218 and 743-854. Among the donors, most were white British and more were female, and clonal diversity was possibly underestimated. Reportedly, close to half of spike-specific TCRs are directed against unmutated variant regions.

Using immunoSEQ multiplex PCR, the repertoire was profiled, and TCRdb retains in-frame clones only, with some absent. The table shows around 130,000 clones, with roughly 88% occurring only once. A word on this clone: Its antigen is still unknown.

V dropped 5 bases and J dropped 6 bases, with 11 bases sitting between them. CDR3 length equals 12 residues. Germline CDR1 reads LGHDT; CDR2 reads YNNKEL (reference sequence). The gene calls are TRBV3-1 (or the pseudogene TRBV3-2) and TRBJ2-7; no firm D call. Sequenced here: peripheral blood, sampled on day 0 of MenACWY control vaccination. This clonotype was obtained from an adult in good health. In DNA, the CDR3 is TGTGCCAGCAGCGAAAGACACCTCGAGCAGTACTTC. Residues: CASSERHLEQYF.